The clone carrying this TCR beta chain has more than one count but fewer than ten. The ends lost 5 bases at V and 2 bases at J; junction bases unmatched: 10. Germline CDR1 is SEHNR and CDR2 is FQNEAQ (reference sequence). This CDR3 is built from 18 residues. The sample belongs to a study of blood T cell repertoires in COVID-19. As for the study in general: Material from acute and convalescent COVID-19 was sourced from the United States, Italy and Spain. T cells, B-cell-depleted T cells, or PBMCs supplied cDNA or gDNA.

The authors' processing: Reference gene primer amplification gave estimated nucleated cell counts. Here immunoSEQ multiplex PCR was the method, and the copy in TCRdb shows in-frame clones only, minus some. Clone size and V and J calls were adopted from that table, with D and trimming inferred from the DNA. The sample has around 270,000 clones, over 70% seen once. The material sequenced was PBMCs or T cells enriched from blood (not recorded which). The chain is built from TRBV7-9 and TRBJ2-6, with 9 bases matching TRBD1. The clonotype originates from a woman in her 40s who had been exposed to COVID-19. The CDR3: CASSDGQGLGTGANVLTF. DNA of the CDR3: TGTGCCAGCAGCGACGGACAGGGGCTGGGGACTGGGGCCAACGTCCTGACTTTC.